This note documents a single TCR beta chain sequence. Each multiple sclerosis control was a treatment-naive patient with relapsing-remitting disease that was either stable or active. This sample was taken from a study of CD8 T cells in Susac syndrome. When the RNA was reverse transcribed, random hexamers were used with an input of roughly 0.45 to 1 ug. The authors amplified TCR beta CDR3 across 54 Vbeta and 13 Jbeta using immunoSEQ multiplex PCR. TCRdb used MiXCR to reprocess the immunoSEQ multiplex PCR reads, holding one entry per CDR3 protein. Counted here are more than 150,000 distinct CDR3 sequences, nearly 97% occurring once; the ten biggest clones make up about 0.15%. The CDR3 covers 12 residues. Trimming stripped 5 bases from V and 4 bases from J, with 9 bases between.

The TCR originated in a human donor with multiple sclerosis. Source material: CD8+ T cells from PBMCs. V usage is TRBV12-3 or TRBV12-4 and J usage is TRBJ2-7; tentatively, D is TRBD1 (6 bases). CDR3 region: CASSGQGYEQYF. The CDR3 DNA reads TGTGCCAGCAGTGGGCAGGGGTACGAGCAGTACTTC.